This is a list of T cell receptor beta chains from one sample in a study of cytomegalovirus exposure and HLA in healthy donors. Clones were sequenced by immunoSEQ multiplex PCR, and TCRdb holds only the in-frame ones, with some missing. The sample includes around 100,000 clones, approximately 80% of them seen just once. Sequencing was performed on PBMCs. The source of these receptors is a woman aged 18-30 years in good health and CMV-seropositive. Each CDR3 is given with its conserved first and last residue.

j_call,v_call,cdr3_aa
TRBJ1-2,TRBV7-3,CASSLTGGDGYTF
TRBJ2-5,TRBV28,CASTKQGGGKTQYF
TRBJ2-7,TRBV11-2,CASSFSWELYEQYF
TRBJ1-1,TRBV18,CASSPGQVNTEAFF
TRBJ2-7,TRBV4-1,CASSRDLYEYEQYF
TRBJ2-1,TRBV5-6,CASGPTSSEQFF
TRBJ1-5,TRBV6-1,CASGAVGRQPQHF
TRBJ2-3,TRBV7-9,CASSLGLRAGTDTQYF
TRBJ1-2,TRBV28,CASSLLAGDYGYTF
TRBJ1-2,TRBV2,CASSQYNRGSDYGYTF
TRBJ2-7,TRBV28,CASTPPTSGPYEQYF
TRBJ2-7,TRBV4-1,CASSQDPRARGNEQYF
TRBJ2-1,TRBV25-1,CASTKREGVNEQFF
TRBJ2-1,TRBV5-1,CASSWGVGQSSYNEQFF
TRBJ2-1,TRBV6-4,CASSLETSETNEQFF
TRBJ2-3,TRBV10-3,CAITPGLNTDTQYF
TRBJ2-2,TRBV15,CATSYSGAENTGELFF
TRBJ1-4,TRBV5-1,CASSLQSNEKLFF
TRBJ2-1,TRBV4-2,CASSQQAVYNEQFF
TRBJ1-2,TRBV2,CASSEMTGDGYTF
TRBJ2-7,TRBV9,CASSGHGAGGPYEQYF
TRBJ2-1,TRBV6-1,CASYPRTSGSPEQFF
TRBJ1-4,TRBV30,CAWSGGLGGNEKLFF
TRBJ2-7,TRBV6-5,CARSLLSTYEQYF
TRBJ2-7,TRBV13,CASSPSGRAHEQYF
TRBJ2-7,TRBV6-1,CASSELTYSYEQYF
TRBJ2-1,TRBV27,CASSSGQGSYNEQFF
TRBJ2-5,TRBV27,CASSSLQETQYF
TRBJ2-7,TRBV19,CASSAWLVRQGGGVDEQYF
TRBJ2-1,TRBV28,CASLGTGASHNEQFF
TRBJ2-1,TRBV28,CASSLIQGLYNEQFF
TRBJ2-5,TRBV5-1,CASSKTSLETQYF
TRBJ2-3,TRBV15,CATSRDRTVVLTDTQYF
TRBJ2-7,TRBV15,CATSSLAGAAYEQYF
TRBJ2-3,TRBV2,CASSATTSGSADTQYF
TRBJ2-1,TRBV7-2,CASSQTGTSGRGEQFF
TRBJ2-7,TRBV13,CASSSGTGVDEQYF
TRBJ1-1,TRBV5-1,CASSLAYEGSPNTEAFF
TRBJ2-3,TRBV30,CAWSWGRAITDTQYF
TRBJ2-1,TRBV7-9,CASRSGTGGRNEQFF